The 21 T cell receptor beta chains in this list originate from one sample, sequenced in a study of early T cells in non-severe SARS-CoV-2 infection. MiXCR was run by TCRdb on the 5' RACE reads, yielding one entry per CDR3 protein. Here the sample spans about 49,000 distinct CDR3 sequences, 12% being singletons. The sample comprised whole blood. These receptors came from an adult who was a healthcare worker with PCR-confirmed SARS-CoV-2 infection or an uninfected control (not recorded which).

This chain links TRBV5-5 with TRBJ2-3; 7 bases agree with TRBD2. The V segment lost 6 bases and the J segment 4 bases; nucleotides outside the gene matches: 8. This CDR3 contains 14 residues. In germline, CDR1 is SGHKS, CDR2 YYEKEE (reference sequence). CDR3 residues: CASTWGGPADTQYF. The CDR3 coding sequence is TGTGCCAGCACCTGGGGAGGGCCGGCAGATACGCAGTATTTT.

This clonotype was detected many times. V and J are TRBV4-1 and TRBJ2-1, with TRBD2 identical over 7 bases. This CDR3 contains 14 residues. Trimming cost V 3 bases and J 8 bases; bases outside gene matches: 7. CDR1 is MGHRA and CDR2 is YSYEKL in the germline V gene. CDR3 bases: TGCGCCAGCAGCCACAACACGGCGGGGGATGAGCAGTTCTTC. Protein sequence: CASSHNTAGDEQFF.

The rearrangement links TRBV29-1 to TRBJ2-1, with a weak D call TRBD2 (5 bases). The CDR3 is 13 amino acids. V lost 5 bases and J 2 bases, leaving 10 bases between the germline ends. CDR1 SQVTM and CDR2 ANQGSEA come from the germline V gene. CDR3 protein: CSVLSGTYNEQFF. CDR3 coding DNA: TGCAGCGTTCTGTCCGGGACCTACAATGAGCAGTTCTTC.

This clonotype was observed a handful of times. The V call is TRBV25-1, the J call TRBJ1-3, with D perhaps matching TRBD1 (6 bases). The CDR3 is made up of 16 amino acids. V lost 6 bases and J lost 0, with 15 bases in between. Germline V CDR1 and CDR2: MGHDK, SYGVNS. In nucleotides, the CDR3 is TGTGCCAGCAGCCCTTGGACAGATTTCTCTGGAAACACCATATATTTT. This gives the protein CASSPWTDFSGNTIYF.

The chain employs TRBV27 and TRBJ2-4; 8 bases map to TRBD1. The CDR3 is 14 residues long. V lost 5 bases, J lost 7 bases, and 7 bases stayed unmatched. Germline V gives CDR1 MNHEY, CDR2 SMNVEV (reference sequence). CDR3 bases: TGTGCCAGCAGTCTCCCCGGGACAGGCAACATTCAGTACTTC. Residues: CASSLPGTGNIQYF.

This clonotype turned up a few times. The chain is built from TRBV7-2 and TRBJ2-1; D gene unclear. Germline V gene sequence: CDR1 SGHTA, CDR2 FQGNSA. The CDR3 is 11 amino acids. Trimming cost V 5 bases and J 12 bases, with 11 bases left between them. CDR3 coding DNA: TGTGCCAGCAGCCCCGATCAGGTGCAGTTCTTC. Translation: CASSPDQVQFF.

At least ten counts were recorded for this clonotype. The CDR3 region has the DNA TGTGCCAGCGGGACAGGGAATCTATACGAGCAGTACTTC. Protein sequence: CASGTGNLYEQYF. The chain joins TRBV9 to TRBJ2-7, with 9 bases fitting TRBD1. The CDR3 runs to 13 residues. The J segment lost 4 bases and the V segment lost 7 bases, leaving 6 bases of the junction unmatched. The V gene's germline CDR1 is SGDLS and CDR2 YYNGEE.

This clonotype was found a few times. The gene calls are TRBV27 and TRBJ1-6; 9 bases align to TRBD1. Trimming cost V 2 bases and J 9 bases; bases outside gene matches: 2. Germline assignment: CDR1 MNHEY and CDR2 SMNVEV (reference sequence). This CDR3 contains 14 residues. CDR3 coding DNA: TGTGCCAGCAGTTTAGGGACAGGGACTTCACCCCTCCACTTT. Translated: CASSLGTGTSPLHF.

The chain carries TRBV28 and TRBJ2-7, with D perhaps matching TRBD1 (5 bases). The germline gives CDR1 MDHEN, CDR2 SYDVKM. V lost 5 bases, J lost 5 bases, and 10 bases lay in between. CDR3 length equals 12 residues. The CDR3 sequence is CASSPGHHEQYF. The CDR3 DNA follows: TGTGCCAGCAGTCCCGGACATCACGAGCAGTACTTC.

There are many counts of this clonotype. V and J are TRBV4-3 and TRBJ2-5; D ambiguous. CDR3 length: 12 residues. Trimming left V 0 bases short and J 5 bases short, with 4 bases between. CDR1 LGHNA and CDR2 YSLEER come from the germline V gene. The CDR3: CASSQEGETQYF. CDR3 bases: TGCGCCAGCAGCCAAGAGGGGGAGACCCAGTACTTC.

In its sample, this clonotype was seen many times. The chain recombines TRBV5-1 with TRBJ2-3; no reliable D call. V gave up 0 bases and J gave up 5 bases, with 13 bases separating them. The CDR3 runs 15 residues. Germline-derived CDR1 and CDR2 are SGHRS and YFSETQ. For the CDR3, the DNA is TGCGCCAGCAGCTTGGTCCTTAGGGTGAGAGATACGCAGTATTTT. Protein: CASSLVLRVRDTQYF.

This chain joins TRBV7-2 and TRBJ2-7; tentative D call: TRBD1 (6 bases). CDR1 is SGHTA, CDR2 FQGNSA, per germline. CDR3 size: 14 residues. V was shortened by 5 bases and J by 0 bases, with 11 bases between the two germline ends. The chain's CDR3 is CASSTRQVSYEQYF. In DNA form, the CDR3 reads TGTGCCAGCAGCACCCGACAGGTCTCCTACGAGCAGTACTTC.

The rearrangement uses TRBV20-1 and TRBJ2-1; possible D gene TRBD2, 6 bases. This CDR3 is 15 amino acids long. Germline V gene data show CDR1 as DFQATT and CDR2 as SNEGSKA (reference sequence). Deletions cut 6 bases from V and 2 bases from J, with 17 bases between. This chain's CDR3 is CSAEREAFTYNEQFF. CDR3 nucleotide sequence: TGCAGTGCGGAGAGGGAGGCCTTCACCTACAATGAGCAGTTCTTC.

The V call is TRBV7-2, the J call TRBJ2-5; TRBD2 might be the D (6 bases). This CDR3 has 15 residues. The germline gives CDR1 SGHTA, CDR2 FQGNSA. The ends were cut back, 0 bases at V and 1 base at J, with 9 bases in the middle. The CDR3: CASSLASGTQETQYF. The CDR3 DNA reads TGTGCCAGCAGCTTAGCTAGCGGCACCCAAGAGACCCAGTACTTC.

This clonotype was seen repeatedly, ten times or more. The chain couples TRBV7-2 to TRBJ2-3; 8 bases align to TRBD2. The CDR3 is made up of 14 amino acids. In germline, CDR1 is SGHTA, CDR2 FQGNSA. Unmatched junction bases numbered 5, after V lost 3 bases and J lost 6 bases. The CDR3 loop reads CASSFSGAPDTQYF. In nucleotides, the CDR3 is TGTGCCAGCAGCTTTAGCGGGGCGCCGGATACGCAGTATTTT. Combining the CDR3 with reference TRBV7-2 and TRBJ2-3 gives the whole variable domain GAGVSQSPSNKVTEKGKDVELRCDPISGHTALYWYRQSLGQGLEFLIYFQGNSAPDKSGLPSDRFSAERTGGSVSTLTIQRTQQEDSAVYLCASSFSGAPDTQYFGPGTRLTVL.

At least ten counts were recorded for this clonotype. The V call is TRBV25-1, the J call TRBJ2-3; TRBD2 aligns across 8 bases. The V segment lost 1 base and the J segment 3 bases; nucleotides outside the gene matches: 6. The CDR3 length is 16 residues. CDR1 is MGHDK and CDR2 is SYGVNS in the germline V gene. CDR3 bases: TGTGCCAGCAGTGAATCCGCGGGGGGCCTGACAGATACGCAGTATTTT. It is translated as CASSESAGGLTDTQYF.

This clonotype has at least ten counts. The chain carries TRBV9 and TRBJ1-4, with D tentatively TRBD1 (6 bases). V shed 3 bases and J shed 0 bases, with 9 bases lying between them. Germline CDR1 reads SGDLS; CDR2 reads YYNGEE. The CDR3 runs to 15 residues. The CDR3 loop reads CASSATGSTNEKLFF. The CDR3 region has the DNA TGTGCCAGCAGCGCGACAGGTTCAACTAATGAAAAACTGTTTTTT.

The CDR3: CSASAGGEAFF. In DNA form, the CDR3 reads TGCAGTGCCAGTGCGGGAGGGGAAGCTTTCTTT. This sequence joins TRBV20-1 and TRBJ1-1; D unclear. The germline V gene encodes CDR1 DFQATT and CDR2 SNEGSKA (reference sequence). V was cut by 6 bases and J by 8 bases, with 13 bases left in between. The CDR3 has 11 amino acids.

The CDR3 bases are TGTGCCAGCAGTTTAAGGGTAGGGACGGGTTCACCCCTCCACTTT. It translates to CASSLRVGTGSPLHF. The gene calls are TRBV28 and TRBJ1-6, with a weak D call TRBD1 (5 bases). V lost 2 bases and J 9 bases, leaving 14 bases between the germline ends. Germline values: CDR1 MDHEN, CDR2 SYDVKM. The CDR3 runs to 15 residues.

By share, this clonotype ranks as medium-sized. CDR3 DNA sequence: TGTGCCAGCAGTTTGGACAGGGCCTATGGCTACACCTTC. The encoded protein is CASSLDRAYGYTF. The rearrangement joins TRBV6-5 to TRBJ1-2; 8 nucleotides agree with TRBD1. The CDR3 runs 13 residues. The V segment lost 4 bases and the J segment 4 bases; nucleotides outside the gene matches: 2. Looked up from germline, CDR1 is MNHEY and CDR2 is SVGAGI.

The rearrangement links TRBV28 to TRBJ2-7; unclear D gene. The CDR3 is 12 residues long. V lost 6 bases and J 3 bases, leaving 9 bases between the germline ends. Germline-derived CDR1 and CDR2 are MDHEN and SYDVKM. The CDR3 region is CASSLQNYEQYF. DNA for the CDR3: TGTGCCAGCAGCCTGCAGAACTACGAGCAGTACTTC.